This TCR beta chain came from a study of cytomegalovirus exposure and HLA in healthy donors. V was clipped by 4 bases and J by 2 bases, with 9 bases between them. This CDR3 region has 13 residues. Germline V gene data show CDR1 as SGDLS and CDR2 as YYNGEE. PCR primers comprised 60 Vbeta and 13 Jbeta primers. Method: immunoSEQ multiplex PCR; TCRdb's copy keeps in-frame clones and lacks some. This repertoire comprises 75,000 to 95,000 clones; its ten largest clones make up approximately 4.2%. The sample consisted of PBMCs. This sequence was found in a man younger than 45 in good health and CMV-seronegative. The V call is TRBV9, the J call TRBJ2-5; unclear D gene. Here the CDR3 DNA reads TGTGCCAGCAGCCTCCGTCTACAAGAGACCCAGTACTTC. It encodes CASSLRLQETQYF.